The clone carrying this T cell receptor (beta chain) was seen more than once but under ten times. Its antigen is undetermined. This sample was included in a study of T cells after yellow fever vaccination. The CDR3 loop spans 13 amino acids. Trimming stripped 1 base from V and 4 bases from J, with 7 bases between. Per germline, CDR1 DFQATT and CDR2 SNEGSKA (reference sequence). TCRdb recomputed calls from the 5' RACE reads with MiXCR, one row per CDR3 protein. Of around 260,000 distinct CDR3 sequences in the sample, around 4.9% were seen once. Findings of the study overall: Secondary responses were weaker yet peaked faster, day 5 versus 15. Most primary-vaccination clones recurred post-booster (just under 98% CD4, roughly 90% CD8).

Specimen: CD4+ T cells sorted from PBMCs, collected on the day of the yellow fever booster vaccination. This sequence joins TRBV20-1 and TRBJ1-4; D is undetermined. This receptor was taken from a man between 18 and 35 years old who received the YFV17D yellow fever vaccine. CDR3 DNA sequence: TGCAGTGCTAGAGGGGCGGGTAATGAAAAACTGTTTTTT. It yields the protein CSARGAGNEKLFF.